This is a list of T cell receptor beta chains from one sample in a study of PD-1 blockade in mismatch repair-deficient tumors. Clones were sequenced by immunoSEQ multiplex PCR, and TCRdb holds only the in-frame ones, with some missing. The sample lists about 84,000 clones; 65% to 85% were seen once. The material was peripheral blood, obtained 12 weeks after starting pembrolizumab. These TCRs come from an adult with mismatch repair-deficient cancer. Both conserved end residues are part of each CDR3. D genes are given only for firm matches. Clone size, where shown, is once, few, many, or a class for clones that have expanded.

TRBD1,NA,TRBJ2-7,TRBV14,TGTGCCAGCAGCCAAGGGATTAGAGTACGGGACAGGCAATCCTACGAGCAGTACTTC,CASSQGIRVRDRQSYEQYF
NA,NA,TRBJ2-7,TRBV30,TGTGCCTGGAGCGGTGGGGGACGGAGCCCTCACTACGAGCAGTACTTC,CAWSGGGRSPHYEQYF
NA,NA,TRBJ1-1,TRBV11-3,TGTGCCAGCAGCTTAGGAGAGCCCGGACGGAAAAGCACTGAAGCTTTCTTT,CASSLGEPGRKSTEAFF
NA,NA,TRBJ2-7,TRBV14,TGTGCCAGCAGCCCGAGGGCCACCCACGAGCAGTACTTC,CASSPRATHEQYF
NA,NA,TRBJ1-2,TRBV7-2,TGTGCCAGCAGCTTAAGACAGGCTAGGGGCTACACCTTC,CASSLRQARGYTF
TRBD2,NA,TRBJ2-3,TRBV5-1,TGCGCCAGCAGCCCGGCACTAGCGTACACAGATACGCAGTATTTT,CASSPALAYTDTQYF
TRBD2,once,TRBJ2-7,TRBV6-5,TGTGCCAGCAGTTGGAGCGGGGATACCTCCGAGCAGTACTTC,CASSWSGDTSEQYF
NA,few,TRBJ1-2,TRBV19,TGTGCCAGTAGTATGGACTTCTATCTGTGGGGGAACTATGGCTACACCTTC,CASSMDFYLWGNYGYTF
TRBD1,few,TRBJ1-1,TRBV7-9,TGTGCCAGCAGCTGGGGACAGGCGAACACTGAAGCTTTCTTT,CASSWGQANTEAFF
NA,NA,TRBJ2-2,TRBV7-2,TGTGCCAGCAACCAAGTCGGTCTACAAGGGGAGCTGTTTTTT,CASNQVGLQGELFF
NA,few,TRBJ2-3,TRBV2,TGTGCCAGCAGTGTTTCACAGCTTTCCTACACAGATACGCAGTATTTT,CASSVSQLSYTDTQYF
TRBD2,few,TRBJ2-1,TRBV9,TGTGCCAGCAGCGCCAGCGGGAGTCTATACAATGAGCAGTTCTTC,CASSASGSLYNEQFF
NA,NA,TRBJ1-5,TRBV6-1,TGTGCCAGCAGTGAAGCGCACAGAGTTAGCAATCAGCCCCAGCATTTT,CASSEAHRVSNQPQHF
NA,NA,TRBJ2-3,TRBV5-1,TGCGCCAGCAGCCCAACCCCCAGCGGACAGTCAGATACGCAGTATTTT,CASSPTPSGQSDTQYF
NA,once,TRBJ1-2,TRBV29-1,TGCAGCGCGCCCCCGGGGAGGGGGGGTGGCTACACCTTC,CSAPPGRGGGYTF
TRBD2,NA,TRBJ2-7,TRBV11-2,TGTGCCAGCAGCCCCACTAGCGGGAGATCTCGGTACTTC,CASSPTSGRSRYF
NA,NA,TRBJ1-2,TRBV9,TGTGCCAGCAGCCCCCTGTCCTCCGACTATGGCTACACCTTC,CASSPLSSDYGYTF
TRBD1,NA,TRBJ1-1,TRBV12-5,TGTGCTAGTGGTAGGGGACAGGGGATCGCTGAAGCTTTCTTT,CASGRGQGIAEAFF
TRBD2,NA,TRBJ2-2,TRBV6-1,TGTGCCAGCAGTGAGGGTCTAGCGGGAGCGGGAACCGGGGAGCTGTTTTTT,CASSEGLAGAGTGELFF
TRBD2,NA,TRBJ2-1,TRBV19,TGTGCCAGTACCCCTAGGCTAGCGGAAATCCGGGAGCAGTTCTTC,CASTPRLAEIREQFF